The 9 T cell receptor beta chains presented below share a single source sample, sequenced in a study of T cells after somatic rescue of genetic block (dated by TCRdb to 2018 to 2020). The method behind the library was the immunoSEQ multiplex PCR assay. In its TCRdb copy, this immuneACCESS table keeps in-frame sequences only and misses some clones. Where compared with another copy, unresolved V genes explain less than half of these, and the others have no known cause. The sample table contains around 64,000 clones; only one count was recorded for 90% to 95% of them. The ten largest clones represent around 3% of the sample. Source material: peripheral blood mononuclear cells (PBMCs). These receptors were obtained from a man between 35 and 55 years old.

V gene TRBV19 combines with J gene TRBJ2-5, with D hard to call. The closer fit of TRBJ2-7 to the DNA end suggests the J call may be wrong. This CDR3 has 14 amino acids. Germline CDR1 and CDR2: LNHDA and SQIVND (reference sequence). CDR3 residues: CASSMSGLNYEQYF. The CDR3 region has the DNA TGTGCCAGTAGTATGTCAGGCCTTAACTACGAGCAGTACTTC.

V gene TRBV7-2 combines with J gene TRBJ2-5; unclear D gene. The CDR3 runs 15 residues. CDR1 SGHTA and CDR2 FQGNSA come from the germline V gene. V was cut by 1 base and J by 2 bases, with 11 bases left in between. CDR3 amino acids: CASSLDFGRQETQYF. The CDR3 DNA reads as TGTGCCAGCAGCTTAGATTTCGGCCGTCAAGAGACCCAGTACTTC.

The chain uses TRBV25-1 and TRBJ2-1; perhaps D is TRBD1 or TRBD2 (5 bases each). Germline CDR1 MGHDK, CDR2 SYGVNS. This CDR3 comprises 16 residues. V was trimmed by 6 bases and J by 4 bases, leaving 19 bases between them. CDR3: CASSKSGRADYNEQFF. The CDR3 region has the DNA TGTGCCAGCAGCAAAAGCGGCAGGGCGGATTACAATGAGCAGTTCTTC.

The V gene is TRBV18, the J gene TRBJ1-2; a weak D match, TRBD1 (5 bases). This CDR3 region has 13 residues. The germline V gene encodes CDR1 KGHSH and CDR2 LQKENI. Trimming took 5 bases from V and 8 from J, leaving 15 bases between them. The CDR3: CASSAGSSYGYTF. The CDR3 DNA follows: TGTGCCAGCTCAGCAGGGTCCTCTTACGGCTACACCTTC.

The genes are TRBV2 and TRBJ2-7; D might be TRBD1 (5 bases). V shed 2 bases and J shed 5 bases, with 13 bases lying between them. The CDR3 is 14 amino acids. CDR1 SNHLY and CDR2 FYNNEI come from the germline V gene. The CDR3 nucleotides are TGTGCCAGCAGTGAATGGCAGGGTGACCACGAGCAGTACTTC. This translates into CASSEWQGDHEQYF.

The chain employs TRBV9 and TRBJ2-3; 12 bases match TRBD2. CDR1 and CDR2 (germline): SGDLS, YYNGEE. J gave up 0 bases and V 3 bases, and 2 bases lay outside the gene matches. The CDR3 has 16 residues. CDR3 sequence reads: CASSALAGGSTDTQYF. The CDR3 bases are TGTGCCAGCAGCGCTCTAGCGGGGGGGAGCACAGATACGCAGTATTTT.

The rearrangement joins TRBV7-6 to TRBJ1-3; 7 nucleotides agree with TRBD1. This CDR3 has 14 amino acids. Germline CDR1 is SGHVS and CDR2 is FNYEAQ. The junction had 1 base not matched to a gene; V was cut back by 2 bases and J by 3 bases. CDR3 sequence reads: CASSLNRGGNTIYF. CDR3 coding DNA: TGTGCCAGCAGCTTAAACAGGGGTGGAAACACCATATATTTT.

The table lists this clone with a few counts. This rearrangement joins TRBV19 to TRBJ2-1; D is unresolved. Germline V gives CDR1 LNHDA, CDR2 SQIVND (reference sequence). This CDR3 is 13 amino acids long. Trimming left V 5 bases short and J 4 bases short, with 9 bases between. The CDR3 DNA reads TGTGCCAGTAGTCCAGCACGGTACAATGAGCAGTTCTTC. It yields the protein CASSPARYNEQFF.

V is TRBV19 and J is TRBJ2-7; 10 nucleotides agree with TRBD2. The CDR3 has 14 amino acids. The V and J ends lost 3 bases and 3 bases, in that order; junction bases with no gene match: 2. In germline, CDR1 is LNHDA, CDR2 SQIVND (reference sequence). CDR3 residues: CASSMRTSGYEQYF. The CDR3 bases are TGTGCCAGTAGTATGAGGACTAGCGGCTACGAGCAGTACTTC. Full variable domain (remainder filled in from reference TRBV19 and TRBJ2-7): DGGITQSPKYLFRKEGQNVTLSCEQNLNHDAMYWYRQDPGQGLRLIYYSQIVNDFQKGDIAEGYSVSREKKESFPLTVTSAQKNPTAFYLCASSMRTSGYEQYFGPGTRLTVT.